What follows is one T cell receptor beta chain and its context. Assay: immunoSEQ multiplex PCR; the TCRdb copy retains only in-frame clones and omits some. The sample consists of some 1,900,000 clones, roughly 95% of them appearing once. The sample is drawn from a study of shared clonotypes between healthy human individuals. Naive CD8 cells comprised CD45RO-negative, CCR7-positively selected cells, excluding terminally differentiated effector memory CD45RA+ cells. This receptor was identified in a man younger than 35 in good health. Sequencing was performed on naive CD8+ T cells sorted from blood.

CDR3 DNA: TGTGCCAGCGATTCGGACATCATCTCTGGGGCCAACGTCCTGACTTTC. As protein: CASDSDIISGANVLTF. This chain connects TRBV2 to TRBJ2-6; the D gene is possibly TRBD1 (5 bases). The CDR3 loop spans 16 amino acids. Germline CDR1 and CDR2: SNHLY and FYNNEI. V was pared by 8 bases and J by 0 bases, with 14 bases between.